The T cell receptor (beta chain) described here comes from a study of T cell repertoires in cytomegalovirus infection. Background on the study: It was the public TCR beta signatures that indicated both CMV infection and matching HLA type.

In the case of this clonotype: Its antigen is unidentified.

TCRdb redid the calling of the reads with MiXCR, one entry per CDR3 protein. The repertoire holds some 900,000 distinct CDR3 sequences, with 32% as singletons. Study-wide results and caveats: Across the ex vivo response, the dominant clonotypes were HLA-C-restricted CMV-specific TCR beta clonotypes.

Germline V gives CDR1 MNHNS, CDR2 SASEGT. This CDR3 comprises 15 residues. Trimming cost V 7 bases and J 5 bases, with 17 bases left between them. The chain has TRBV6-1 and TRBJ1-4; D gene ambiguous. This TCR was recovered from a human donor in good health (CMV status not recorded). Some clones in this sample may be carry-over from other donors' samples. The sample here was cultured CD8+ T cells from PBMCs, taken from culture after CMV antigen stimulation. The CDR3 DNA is TGTGCCAGCACCGAAAGGAGCAGGCAGAATGAAAAACTGTTTTTT. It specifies CASTERSRQNEKLFF.